What follows are 20 T cell receptor beta chains derived from one specimen sequenced in a study of OX40 agonist ivuxolimab in advanced cancers. Method: immunoSEQ multiplex PCR; TCRdb's copy keeps in-frame clones and lacks some. The profile shows about 12,000 clones, around 80% of them singletons. The sample here was CD4+ or CD8+ T cells sorted from blood, taken in a trial of the OX40 agonist ivuxolimab. These receptors were taken from an adult with an advanced solid tumor such as melanoma, head and neck, liver or kidney cancer.

The rearrangement joins TRBV7-8 to TRBJ1-1; possibly TRBD1 for D (5 bases). V lost 2 bases, J lost 2 bases, and 9 bases lay in between. CDR3 length equals 14 residues. Per the germline V gene, CDR1 is SGHVS and CDR2 is FQNEAQ. As DNA, the CDR3 is TGTGCCAGCAGCTTACATCAGGGCAACACTGAAGCTTTCTTT. It yields the protein CASSLHQGNTEAFF.

The V call is TRBV4-1, the J call TRBJ2-1; D ambiguous. The CDR3 contains 13 residues. CDR1 is MGHRA, CDR2 YSYEKL, per germline. V lost 1 base to trimming and J lost 9 bases, with 10 bases between them. For the CDR3, the DNA is TGCGCCAGCAGCCAAGTTTTAGCAATTGAGCAGTTCTTC. This encodes CASSQVLAIEQFF.

Notes on this clone: A junction end diverges from the germline sequence, so it may reflect a read error. This chain links TRBV7-7 with TRBJ2-7, with D hard to call. Germline V lookup: CDR1 SSHAT, CDR2 FNYEAQ (reference sequence). This CDR3 has 13 amino acids. CDR3 DNA: TGTGCTAGCAGCTTAGGGTTCACCTACGAGCAGTACTTC. It specifies CASSLGFTYEQYF.

This clone occurred a few times. The chain joins TRBV19 to TRBJ2-1; TRBD2 matches 7 bases. Trimming cost V 3 bases and J 3 bases; bases outside gene matches: 2. Germline CDR1 LNHDA, CDR2 SQIVND (reference sequence). CDR3 size: 14 residues. The CDR3 DNA sequence: TGTGCCAGTAGTATGGCGGGAGACTACAATGAGCAGTTCTTC. Translation: CASSMAGDYNEQFF. The full variable domain, rest sourced from reference TRBV19 and TRBJ2-1, is DGGITQSPKYLFRKEGQNVTLSCEQNLNHDAMYWYRQDPGQGLRLIYYSQIVNDFQKGDIAEGYSVSREKKESFPLTVTSAQKNPTAFYLCASSMAGDYNEQFFGPGTRLTVL.

The count of this clone is one. Compared with germline, one end of the junction differs, possibly owing to a read error. The chain links TRBV6-5 to TRBJ2-7, with no clear D. CDR1 and CDR2 (germline): MNHEY, SVGAGI. The CDR3 sequence is 13 residues long. Written as DNA, the CDR3 is TGTGCCAGCAGTGACTCTGCATCGGGCGAGCAGTACTTC. This codes for CASSDSASGEQYF.

The V call is TRBV7-3, the J call TRBJ1-1; unclear D gene. The CDR3 runs 14 residues. Germline lookup yields CDR1 SGHTA and CDR2 FQGTGA. Trimming cost V 5 bases and J 4 bases, with 14 bases left between them. CDR3 in amino acids: CASSMQASGTEAFF. The CDR3 DNA reads as TGTGCCAGCAGCATGCAGGCGTCGGGCACTGAAGCTTTCTTT. Complete variable domain (other parts from reference TRBV7-3 and TRBJ1-1): GAGVSQTPSNKVTEKGKYVELRCDPISGHTALYWYRQSLGQGPEFLIYFQGTGAADDSGLPNDRFFAVRPEGSVSTLKIQRTERGDSAVYLCASSMQASGTEAFFGQGTRLTVV.

The chain links TRBV7-9 to TRBJ2-1; D assignment may be TRBD1 or TRBD2 (5 bases each). CDR3 length: 16 amino acids. CDR1 and CDR2 from the germline V gene are SEHNR and FQNEAQ (reference sequence). Trimming left V 2 bases short and J 5 bases short, with 16 bases between. The CDR3 sequence: CASSLRVGAAHNEQFF. The DNA for the CDR3 is TGTGCCAGCAGCTTACGGGTCGGGGCGGCCCACAATGAGCAGTTCTTC.

This clone was seen a single time. CDR3 bases: TGTGCCAGCAGCTTAGAGGCAGGGGACAGGGTCCCCCAAGAGACCCAGTACTTC. Residues: CASSLEAGDRVPQETQYF. The chain joins TRBV7-9 to TRBJ2-5, with 9 bases that match TRBD1. Trimming at V came to 1 base and at J to 1 base, leaving 10 bases not matched to a gene. The CDR3 extends over 18 amino acids. CDR1 is SEHNR and CDR2 is FQNEAQ in the germline V gene (reference sequence).

For the CDR3, the DNA is TGCGCCAGCGGAACCTCTGCGGGCTCTCTCGAGCAGTACTTC. Translating it yields CASGTSAGSLEQYF. V gene TRBV5-1 combines with J gene TRBJ2-7; the D gene is possibly TRBD2 (5 bases). V lost 7 bases and J 6 bases, leaving 20 bases between the germline ends. The germline CDR1 and CDR2 sequences are SGHRS and YFSETQ. This CDR3 region has 14 residues.

The V gene is TRBV12-5, the J gene TRBJ2-5; D ambiguous. CDR3 length equals 15 residues. V was shortened by 9 bases and J by 0 bases, with 17 bases between the two germline ends. Germline-derived CDR1 and CDR2 are LGHNT and FRNRAP. CDR3 loop: CASRNKVHNQETQYF. The DNA of the CDR3 is TGTGCTAGCCGAAATAAGGTCCACAACCAAGAGACCCAGTACTTC.

CDR3 loop: CATSRGRTWGRNEKLFF. CDR3 coding DNA: TGTGCCACCAGCAGAGGACGGACGTGGGGGCGGAATGAAAAACTGTTTTTT. The chain employs TRBV15 and TRBJ1-4; TRBD1 is a possible D gene (6 bases). The CDR3 totals 17 residues. V was pared by 1 base and J by 5 bases, with 17 bases between. CDR1 is LNHNV and CDR2 is YYDKDF in the germline V gene (reference sequence).

This clone showed up just a few times. The chain recombines TRBV11-2 with TRBJ2-2, with D possibly matching TRBD1 (7 bases). The CDR3 covers 15 residues. CDR1 SGHAT and CDR2 FQNNGV come from the germline V gene. Trimming pared 1 base from V and 10 bases from J, leaving 16 bases between. CDR3 sequence reads: CASSLVGGTEAELFF. The CDR3 DNA reads as TGTGCCAGCAGCTTAGTTGGCGGGACAGAGGCGGAGCTGTTTTTT.

The chain uses TRBV9 and TRBJ2-3; maybe TRBD1 (5 bases). CDR3 size: 14 residues. CDR1 and CDR2 (germline): SGDLS, YYNGEE. V lost 4 bases to trimming and J lost 5 bases, with 14 bases between them. CDR3 in amino acids: CASSPGRDGDTQYF. CDR3 in DNA: TGTGCCAGCAGCCCGGGCAGGGATGGAGATACGCAGTATTTT.

The chain has TRBV6-5 and TRBJ2-3; maybe TRBD2 (6 bases). The length of the CDR3 is 13 residues. Germline V gives CDR1 MNHEY, CDR2 SVGAGI. With 10 bases removed from V and 3 bases from J, the gap between germline ends came to 14 bases. CDR3 loop: CATGEARTDTQYF. The DNA for the CDR3 is TGTGCCACCGGGGAGGCCAGGACAGATACGCAGTATTTT.

The rearrangement uses TRBV28 and TRBJ1-5; TRBD1 is a possible D gene (6 bases). V was shortened by 5 bases and J by 0 bases, with 11 bases between the two germline ends. The CDR3 spans 15 residues. Germline CDR1 MDHEN, CDR2 SYDVKM. The CDR3 DNA reads TGTGCCAGCAGTCCCGGGACACATAGCAATCAGCCCCAGCATTTT. This codes for CASSPGTHSNQPQHF.

The genes are TRBV27 and TRBJ2-1; 11 bases are shared with TRBD2. The trim removed 5 bases at V and 8 bases at J, leaving 8 bases unmatched. In germline, CDR1 is MNHEY, CDR2 SMNVEV (reference sequence). The CDR3 runs 15 residues. CDR3: CASSPLAGGVYEQFF. CDR3 DNA: TGTGCCAGCAGTCCATTAGCGGGAGGGGTCTATGAGCAGTTCTTC.

This clone was counted between two and nine times. The chain employs TRBV9 and TRBJ2-7; 8 nucleotides align to TRBD2. Unmatched junction bases numbered 12, after V lost 3 bases and J lost 7 bases. This CDR3 region has 15 residues. Germline lookup yields CDR1 SGDLS and CDR2 YYNGEE. This CDR3 is CASSESGSVREEQYF. CDR3 DNA: TGTGCCAGCAGCGAAAGCGGGAGTGTACGGGAAGAGCAGTACTTC. The whole variable domain, filled in from reference TRBV9 and TRBJ2-7, reads DSGVTQTPKHLITATGQRVTLRCSPRSGDLSVYWYQQSLDQGLQFLIQYYNGEERAKGNILERFSAQQFPDLHSELNLSSLELGDSALYFCASSESGSVREEQYFGPGTRLTVT.

CDR3 DNA sequence: TGTGCCAGCAATCCGGGACAGGGTGACTACGAGCAGTACTTC. This sequence encodes CASNPGQGDYEQYF. The chain combines TRBV28 with TRBJ2-7, with 9 bases matching TRBD1. J was trimmed by 3 bases and V by 7 bases; bases with no gene match: 7. This CDR3 spans 14 amino acids. CDR1 MDHEN and CDR2 SYDVKM come from the germline V gene.

Worth noting for this clone: One end of the junction varies from germline; a read error may be responsible. At the DNA level, this CDR3 is encoded by other sequences in the same sample as well. This rearrangement joins TRBV4-3 to TRBJ2-1; D unresolved. Germline values: CDR1 LGHNA, CDR2 YSLEER. CDR3 size: 15 residues. In DNA form, the CDR3 reads TGCGCCAGCAGCCAAGATGAACACCCGAACAATGAACAGTTCTTC. Residues: CASSQDEHPNNEQFF.

The J gene is TRBJ2-5, the V gene TRBV4-3; 8 nucleotides match TRBD2. There are 16 residues in the CDR3. With V trimmed by 2 bases and J by 5 bases, 10 bases remained unmatched. Germline-derived CDR1 and CDR2 are LGHNA and YSLEER. CDR3 bases: TGCGCCAGCAGCCAAAAAGCGGGAGACGGGGGGGAGACCCAGTACTTC. Protein product: CASSQKAGDGGETQYF.